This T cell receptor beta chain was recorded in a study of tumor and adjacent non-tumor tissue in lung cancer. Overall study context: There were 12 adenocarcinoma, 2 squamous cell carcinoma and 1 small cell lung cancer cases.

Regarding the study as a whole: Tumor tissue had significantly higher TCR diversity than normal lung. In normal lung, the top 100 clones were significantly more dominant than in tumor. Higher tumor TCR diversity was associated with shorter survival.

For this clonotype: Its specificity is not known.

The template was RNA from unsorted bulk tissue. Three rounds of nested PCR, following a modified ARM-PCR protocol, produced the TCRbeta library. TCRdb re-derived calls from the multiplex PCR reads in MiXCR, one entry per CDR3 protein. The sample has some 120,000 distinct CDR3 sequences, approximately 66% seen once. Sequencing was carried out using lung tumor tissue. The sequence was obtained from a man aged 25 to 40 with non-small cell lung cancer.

DNA for the CDR3: TGTGCCAGCTCACCATACGTGGAAGAGACCCAGTACTTC. It codes for CASSPYVEETQYF. The chain joins TRBV18 to TRBJ2-5; unclear D gene. Trimming shortened V by 2 bases and J by 3 bases, and 7 bases separated the two germline ends. The CDR3 length is 13 residues. Per germline, CDR1 KGHSH and CDR2 LQKENI. The full variable domain, in which reference TRBV18 and TRBJ2-5 provide the parts outside the CDR3, is NAGVMQNPRHLVRRRGQEARLRCSPMKGHSHVYWYRQLPEEGLKFMVYLQKENIIDESGMPKERFSAEFPKEGPSILRIQQVVRGDSAAYFCASSPYVEETQYFGPGTRLLVL.